Below are 27 T cell receptor beta chains sequenced from a single sample in a study of cytomegalovirus exposure and HLA in healthy donors. Primers for the PCR totalled 60 Vbeta and 13 Jbeta. The repertoire was sequenced with immunoSEQ multiplex PCR; TCRdb's copy has only in-frame clones and lacks some. Among roughly 98,000 clones listed, roughly 74% were seen once. Input material: PBMCs. The receptors stem from a female donor in good health and CMV-seropositive.

The rearrangement joins TRBV10-3 to TRBJ1-2; D uncertain. This CDR3 contains 13 residues. Between the trimmed V and J ends, which lost 10 bases and 2 bases, there was a span of 14 bases. Per germline, CDR1 ENHRY and CDR2 SYGVKD. The DNA of the CDR3 is TGTGCCACCTGGGAGGCGGAGAACTATGGCTACACCTTC. Encoded protein: CATWEAENYGYTF.

Only one count was recorded for this clone. This sequence joins TRBV7-8 and TRBJ2-2; 8 bases are shared with TRBD2. CDR1 is SGHVS, CDR2 FQNEAQ, per germline. V shed 5 bases and J 5 bases; nucleotides not matched to a gene: 7. The CDR3 covers 15 residues. The CDR3 reads CASSLTRLATGELFF. CDR3 DNA sequence: TGTGCCAGCAGCCTTACCCGACTAGCGACCGGGGAGCTGTTTTTT.

The chain carries TRBV7-2 and TRBJ2-4, with 7 bases fitting TRBD2. Per the germline V gene, CDR1 is SGHTA and CDR2 is FQGNSA. V lost 5 bases, J lost 8 bases, and 9 bases stayed unmatched. The CDR3 has 14 amino acids. CDR3 sequence reads: CASSLGLGLDIQYF. The CDR3 bases are TGTGCCAGCAGCCTTGGACTAGGTTTGGACATTCAGTACTTC.

The chain recombines TRBV4-2 with TRBJ1-5, with a possible D match to TRBD1 (5 bases). V gave up 1 base and J gave up 6 bases, with 10 bases separating them. The CDR3 runs 14 residues. Germline V gene lookup returns CDR1 LGHNA and CDR2 YNFKEQ. This chain's CDR3 is CASSQGGEVQPQHF. As DNA, the CDR3 is TGTGCCAGCAGCCAAGGGGGGGAGGTTCAGCCCCAGCATTTT.

The V call is TRBV19, the J call TRBJ2-5, with D maybe TRBD2 (6 bases). The CDR3 length is 14 residues. The ends were cut back, 4 bases at V and 2 bases at J, with 11 bases in the middle. CDR1 and CDR2 (germline): LNHDA, SQIVND (reference sequence). This CDR3 is CASSTTGLQETQYF. The DNA of the CDR3 is TGTGCCAGTAGTACTACAGGACTACAAGAGACCCAGTACTTC.

The chain joins TRBV6-1 to TRBJ2-7; a possible D gene is TRBD2 (6 bases). The CDR3 runs to 13 residues. The V gene lost 7 bases and the J gene lost 4 bases, with 14 bases spanning the gap. CDR1 is MNHNS and CDR2 is SASEGT in the germline V gene. The CDR3 DNA follows: TGTGCCAGCATCTATAACGGGGGATACGAGCAGTACTTC. It translates to CASIYNGGYEQYF.

This clone was detected only once. This chain links TRBV28 with TRBJ1-2, with 12 bases fitting TRBD1. V was clipped by 5 bases and J by 4 bases; unmatched bases: 5. The CDR3 is 15 residues long. Germline CDR1 MDHEN, CDR2 SYDVKM. DNA of the CDR3: TGTGCCAGCAGTCCCGGGACAGGGGGCCGCTATGGCTACACCTTC. This translates into CASSPGTGGRYGYTF.

The V call is TRBV18, the J call TRBJ1-2; 7 bases fit TRBD1. The CDR3 runs 14 residues. Germline CDR1 is KGHSH and CDR2 is LQKENI. V lost 3 bases, J lost 2 bases, and 3 bases stayed unmatched. The CDR3: CASSPWDSNYGYTF. Written as DNA, the CDR3 is TGTGCCAGCTCACCGTGGGACAGCAACTATGGCTACACCTTC.

The chain employs TRBV25-1 and TRBJ2-7, with a weak D call TRBD1 (5 bases). The CDR3 has 15 amino acids. The V gene's germline CDR1 is MGHDK and CDR2 SYGVNS. Trimming took off 6 bases at V and 3 bases at J, with 18 bases between the two ends. Here the CDR3 reads CASSAFTGINYEQYF. The CDR3 region has the DNA TGTGCCAGCAGCGCCTTTACAGGTATCAACTACGAGCAGTACTTC.

The chain couples TRBV5-1 to TRBJ1-1; D might be TRBD1 (5 bases). The V gene's germline CDR1 is SGHRS and CDR2 YFSETQ. The CDR3 runs 15 residues. V shed 4 bases and J shed 1 base, with 14 bases lying between them. The CDR3: CASSPRRDENTEAFF. As DNA, the CDR3 is TGCGCCAGCAGCCCCAGGAGGGACGAGAACACTGAAGCTTTCTTT.

V gene TRBV5-8 combines with J gene TRBJ2-1; weak D call: TRBD2 (6 bases). Between the trimmed V and J ends, which lost 1 base and 3 bases, there was a span of 11 bases. CDR3 length: 15 amino acids. Germline V gene lookup returns CDR1 SGHTS and CDR2 YDEGEE. CDR3 nucleotides: TGTGCCAGCAGCTTGCGTGGCGGGATCTACAATGAGCAGTTCTTC. Its translation: CASSLRGGIYNEQFF.

In DNA form, the CDR3 reads TGCGCCAGCAGCCAAAACAACCGGGATAGAGTTCCCAAAAACTACGAGCAGTACTTC. Protein sequence: CASSQNNRDRVPKNYEQYF. The rearrangement joins TRBV4-3 to TRBJ2-7; a possible D gene is TRBD2 (5 bases). Germline V gene sequence: CDR1 LGHNA, CDR2 YSLEER. The CDR3 is 19 amino acids. V was cut by 2 bases and J by 3 bases, with 26 bases left in between.

The chain carries TRBV29-1 and TRBJ2-6, with TRBD1 as a possible D gene (6 bases). This CDR3 has 15 residues. V lost 6 bases and J lost 2, with 14 bases in between. Germline CDR1 reads SQVTM; CDR2 reads ANQGSEA. CDR3 sequence: CSVYSGETGANVLTF. The CDR3 DNA reads TGCAGCGTATACTCAGGGGAAACTGGGGCCAACGTCCTGACTTTC.

V gene TRBV19 combines with J gene TRBJ1-4, with TRBD1 matching 9 bases. Losses at the gene ends were 6 bases for V and 4 bases for J; bases not matched to a gene: 3. CDR1 is LNHDA, CDR2 SQIVND, per germline (reference sequence). The length of the CDR3 is 14 residues. The CDR3 here is CASRRTGDNEKLFF. CDR3 nucleotides: TGTGCCAGTAGGAGGACAGGGGATAATGAAAAACTGTTTTTT.

The J gene is TRBJ1-6, the V gene TRBV7-2; D may be TRBD1 (5 bases). CDR1 is SGHTA and CDR2 is FQGNSA in the germline V gene. CDR3 length: 14 residues. The germline V and J ends were trimmed by 5 bases and 6 bases, with 11 bases remaining between them. The CDR3 loop reads CASSSSGLNSPLHF. In DNA, the CDR3 is TGTGCCAGCAGCAGCTCGGGACTTAATTCACCCCTCCACTTT.

This clone was seen a handful of times. This chain joins TRBV5-6 and TRBJ2-5, with D perhaps TRBD1 (5 bases). Per germline, CDR1 SGHDT and CDR2 YYEEEE. Trimming stripped 6 bases from V and 2 bases from J, with 11 bases between. This CDR3 comprises 13 residues. The CDR3 nucleotides are TGTGCCAGCAACCCCCCAGGGCAAGAGACCCAGTACTTC. It specifies CASNPPGQETQYF. The full variable domain, its missing parts supplied by reference TRBV5-6 and TRBJ2-5, is DAGVTQSPTHLIKTRGQQVTLRCSPKSGHDTVSWYQQALGQGPQFIFQYYEEEERQRGNFPDRFSGHQFPNYSSELNVNALLLGDSALYLCASNPPGQETQYFGPGTRLLVL.

V usage is TRBV7-2 and J usage is TRBJ2-2; D not resolved. V was shortened by 2 bases and J by 6 bases, with 4 bases between the two germline ends. Germline-derived CDR1 and CDR2 are SGHTA and FQGNSA. The CDR3 has 12 residues. The CDR3 is CASSLRSGELFF. CDR3 coding DNA: TGTGCCAGCAGCTTACGGTCCGGGGAGCTGTTTTTT.

This chain joins TRBV2 and TRBJ2-7, with D tentatively TRBD2 (5 bases). Looked up from germline, CDR1 is SNHLY and CDR2 is FYNNEI. The ends were cut back, 2 bases at V and 2 bases at J, with 13 bases in the middle. The CDR3 consists of 15 residues. CDR3 nucleotide sequence: TGTGCCAGCAGTGAAAGTCCCGGAGGCCCCTACGAGCAGTACTTC. It is translated as CASSESPGGPYEQYF.

The chain combines TRBV5-1 with TRBJ2-2, with D possibly being TRBD2 (5 bases). CDR1 SGHRS and CDR2 YFSETQ come from the germline V gene. Trimming pared 0 bases from V and 4 bases from J, leaving 7 bases between. The CDR3 length is 14 residues. CDR3 protein: CASSLGTSTGELFF. The CDR3 DNA sequence: TGCGCCAGCAGCTTGGGAACTAGCACCGGGGAGCTGTTTTTT.

The chain has TRBV7-3 and TRBJ1-3; D not certain. The CDR3 length is 14 residues. Trimming took 2 bases from V and 0 from J, leaving 5 bases between them. Germline CDR1 is SGHTA and CDR2 is FQGTGA. The CDR3 coding sequence is TGTGCCAGCAGCTTATCTAGCTCTGGAAACACCATATATTTT. Protein product: CASSLSSSGNTIYF.

J is TRBJ1-1 and V is TRBV11-2, with 9 bases aligning to TRBD1. There are 17 residues in the CDR3. Germline CDR1 is SGHAT and CDR2 is FQNNGV. V trimming: 2 bases; J trimming: 4 bases; junction bases outside the gene matches: 11. The CDR3 spells CASSLTGGFKDRTEAFF. The CDR3, as DNA: TGTGCCAGCAGCTTAACAGGGGGCTTTAAGGATCGCACTGAAGCTTTCTTT.

V is TRBV5-1 and J is TRBJ1-3, with 7 bases aligning to TRBD1. Trimming took 4 bases from V and 0 from J; bases not matched to a gene: 4. The V gene's germline CDR1 is SGHRS and CDR2 YFSETQ. The CDR3 runs to 15 residues. Here the CDR3 DNA reads TGCGCCAGCAGCCCCGGGACAGCCTCTGGAAACACCATATATTTT. Translating gives CASSPGTASGNTIYF.

V gene TRBV7-2 combines with J gene TRBJ1-1, with 7 bases fitting TRBD1. The CDR3 totals 14 residues. Germline loops: CDR1 SGHTA, CDR2 FQGNSA. The trim removed 5 bases at V and 3 bases at J, leaving 6 bases unmatched. The CDR3, as DNA: TGTGCCAGCAGCACCACAGGGGATGACACTGAAGCTTTCTTT. Translated: CASSTTGDDTEAFF.

The V and J genes are TRBV4-1 and TRBJ2-6; TRBD1 might be the D (5 bases). V lost 0 bases, J lost 0 bases, and 9 bases lay in between. This CDR3 contains 17 residues. CDR1 and CDR2 from the germline V gene are MGHRA and YSYEKL. CDR3 in amino acids: CASSQDPQGSGANVLTF. For the CDR3, the DNA is TGCGCCAGCAGCCAAGATCCCCAGGGCTCTGGGGCCAACGTCCTGACTTTC.

The chain has TRBV5-1 and TRBJ2-7; 9 nucleotides agree with TRBD2. This CDR3 has 15 amino acids. The germline gives CDR1 SGHRS, CDR2 YFSETQ. Trimming at V came to 2 bases and at J to 3 bases, leaving 6 bases not matched to a gene. CDR3 nucleotide sequence: TGCGCCAGCAGCTTTAGCGGGAGCACAGTCTACGAGCAGTACTTC. It is translated as CASSFSGSTVYEQYF.

The chain links TRBV30 to TRBJ2-1, with D maybe TRBD1 (5 bases). The length of the CDR3 is 14 residues. Germline V gene sequence: CDR1 GTSNPN, CDR2 SVGIG (reference sequence). V shed 0 bases and J shed 3 bases, with 9 bases lying between them. In nucleotides, the CDR3 is TGTGCCTGGAGTGTACAGGCGGTCTACAATGAGCAGTTCTTC. Protein: CAWSVQAVYNEQFF.

This chain connects TRBV6-4 to TRBJ2-2; 8 bases line up with TRBD1. Trimming at V came to 5 bases and at J to 1 base, leaving 6 bases not matched to a gene. This CDR3 has 16 amino acids. From germline, CDR1 is MRHNA and CDR2 SNTAGT. The CDR3 nucleotides are TGTGCCAGCAGTCCCACGACAGGGGAGAACACCGGGGAGCTGTTTTTT. This gives the protein CASSPTTGENTGELFF.